This TCR beta chain appears in the sequencing data of a study of PD-1 blockade in classical Hodgkin lymphoma. As to time point: cycle 4 day 1 (C4D1), after less than 7 weeks of nivolumab. Each patient's relapse followed autologous stem cell transplantation, and brentuximab vedotin exposure varied. Complete response, partial response or progressive disease made up the best responses. V lost 6 bases to trimming and J lost 1 base, with 19 bases between them. The CDR3 contains 18 residues. The germline CDR1 and CDR2 sequences are SGHDN and FVKESK. As regards this clone: The antigen is undetermined.

This table comes from immunoSEQ multiplex PCR, and its TCRdb copy is limited to in-frame clones, with some not included. The profile shows over 85,000 clones, approximately 90% of them singletons. Study results and caveats: Baseline diversity in complete responders resembled that of newly diagnosed patients. The CD4+ diversity rise by C4D1 was clearest in complete responders. Those starting nivolumab under 1 year post-ASCT were excluded.

This chain connects TRBV14 to TRBJ2-6; weak D call: TRBD1 (6 bases). Source: peripheral blood mononuclear cells (PBMCs), taken before the fourth cycle of nivolumab. This clonotype was obtained from a human donor with classical Hodgkin lymphoma. CDR3 sequence reads: CASSRLAGALSGANVLTF. As DNA, the CDR3 is TGTGCCAGCAGTCGTCTGGCAGGGGCCCTGTCTGGGGCCAACGTCCTGACTTTC.